These T cell receptor beta chains were read from a single sample in a study of T cell responses to AZD1222 COVID-19 vaccine. Sequencing was performed with immunoSEQ multiplex PCR; in TCRdb, only in-frame clones are kept and a portion is missing. The data show some 120,000 clones, around 90% seen once. Specimen: peripheral blood, collected on day 0 of AZD1222 vaccination. Receptors were obtained from an adult in good health. CDR3s include the opening cysteine and the closing phenylalanine or tryptophan. The order of the fields is J gene, V gene, clone size, D gene, CDR3 protein, CDR3 DNA. The D gene is left open where the match is weak. For some rows the clone size is stated as once, few or many, or as a class when expanded; others skip it.

TRBJ1-2 | TRBV7-2 | - | TRBD1 | CASSSTRQGGGYTF | TGTGCCAGCAGCTCCACCCGACAGGGAGGCGGCTACACCTTC
TRBJ1-5 | TRBV6-2/TRBV6-3 | - | - | CASSYSLLNQPQHF | TGTGCCAGCAGTTACAGCCTCTTAAATCAGCCCCAGCATTTT
TRBJ1-2 | TRBV24-1 | - | TRBD1 | CATSEQDRGYTF | TGTGCCACCAGTGAACAGGACAGGGGCTACACCTTC
TRBJ1-5 | TRBV6-5 | - | - | CATLLSLSNQPQHF | TGTGCCACGCTCTTATCCCTTAGCAATCAGCCCCAGCATTTT
TRBJ2-5 | TRBV12-3/TRBV12-4 | once | TRBD1 | CATRQGQETQYF | TGTGCCACAAGACAGGGCCAAGAGACCCAGTACTTC
TRBJ1-1 | TRBV11-1 | - | - | CASSPRRAVRNTEAFF | TGTGCCAGCAGCCCCAGACGCGCGGTCAGGAACACTGAAGCTTTCTTT
TRBJ1-1 | TRBV12-3/TRBV12-4 | - | - | CASSFYLNTEAFF | TGTGCCAGCAGTTTTTACCTGAACACTGAAGCTTTCTTT
TRBJ2-5 | TRBV3-1/TRBV3-2 | - | - | CASSQGGYETQYF | TGTGCCAGCAGCCAAGGAGGGTACGAGACCCAGTACTTC
TRBJ1-1 | TRBV30 | - | TRBD1 | CAWSLGQANTEAFF | TGTGCCTGGAGTCTTGGACAGGCGAACACTGAAGCTTTCTTT
TRBJ2-3 | TRBV5-1 | - | TRBD2 | CASRTGTSGRTDTQYF | TGCGCCAGCAGAACAGGGACTAGCGGGAGGACAGATACGCAGTATTTT
TRBJ1-2 | TRBV6-2/TRBV6-3 | - | - | CASSHRAGGYTF | TGTGCCAGCAGTCACCGGGCCGGGGGCTACACCTTC
TRBJ1-5 | TRBV6-5 | - | - | CASSYSQTGQPQHF | TGTGCCAGCAGTTACTCCCAGACAGGTCAGCCCCAGCATTTT
TRBJ1-2 | TRBV3-1/TRBV3-2 | few | - | CASSQDGEPYGYTF | TGTGCCAGCAGCCAAGATGGGGAACCCTATGGCTACACCTTC
TRBJ2-2 | TRBV30 | - | - | CAQWNGELFF | TGTGCCCAATGGAACGGGGAGCTGTTTTTT
TRBJ1-3 | TRBV11-2 | - | - | CASSLSGFRNYVSGNTIYF | TGTGCCAGCAGCTTAAGCGGATTCCGCAACTATGTCTCTGGAAACACCATATATTTT
TRBJ1-1 | TRBV6-5 | - | - | CASSYSRNTEAFF | TGTGCCAGCAGTTACTCGAGGAACACTGAAGCTTTCTTT
TRBJ1-2 | TRBV7-9 | - | - | CASSFTDPTGYTF | TGTGCCAGCAGCTTCACGGACCCGACTGGCTACACCTTC
TRBJ1-2 | TRBV6-6 | - | - | CASSSHRVESGYTF | TGTGCCAGCAGTTCCCACAGGGTGGAGAGTGGCTACACCTTC
TRBJ1-1 | TRBV6-6 | - | - | CASSYSSGQATEAFF | TGTGCCAGCAGTTACTCATCCGGGCAGGCCACTGAAGCTTTCTTT
TRBJ1-3 | TRBV2 | - | TRBD1 | CASSYQGAPSGNTIYF | TGTGCCAGCAGCTACCAGGGGGCACCCTCTGGAAACACCATATATTTT
TRBJ2-3 | TRBV18 | - | - | CASSPFTGITSTDTQYF | TGTGCCAGCTCACCATTCACAGGGATAACGAGCACAGATACGCAGTATTTT
TRBJ1-5 | TRBV6-5 | - | TRBD1 | CASSQDRGNQPQHF | TGTGCCAGCAGCCAAGACAGGGGAAATCAGCCCCAGCATTTT
TRBJ1-3 | TRBV19 | once | - | CASQDLGNTIYF | TGTGCCAGTCAGGACCTGGGAAACACCATATATTTT
TRBJ1-2 | TRBV7-2 | - | TRBD1 | CASSPADRVYGYTF | TGTGCCAGCAGCCCGGCCGACAGGGTATATGGCTACACCTTC
TRBJ1-2 | TRBV6-5 | - | TRBD1 | CASSPGQGRGYTF | TGTGCCAGCAGTCCAGGACAGGGGCGAGGCTACACCTTC
TRBJ2-3 | TRBV5-8 | - | TRBD2 | CASSLGGLETDTQYF | TGTGCCAGCAGCTTGGGGGGACTAGAAACAGATACGCAGTATTTT
TRBJ1-2 | TRBV7-6 | - | TRBD1 | CASSLGVNTGGSDYGYTF | TGTGCCAGCAGCTTAGGGGTCAACACAGGGGGCTCGGACTATGGCTACACCTTC
TRBJ2-7 | TRBV6-2/TRBV6-3 | - | TRBD2 | CASSRTSLREQYF | TGTGCCAGCAGTAGGACTAGTCTGCGAGAGCAGTACTTC
TRBJ2-3 | TRBV5-6 | - | - | CASSHRGSSTDTQYF | TGTGCCAGCAGCCATCGGGGGTCTAGCACAGATACGCAGTATTTT
TRBJ2-7 | TRBV5-4 | - | TRBD1 | CASSSLTGGEQYF | TGTGCCAGCAGCTCATTAACAGGGGGCGAGCAGTACTTC
TRBJ2-3 | TRBV30 | once | - | CAWSVSGVIDTQYF | TGTGCCTGGAGTGTATCCGGAGTGATAGATACGCAGTATTTT
TRBJ2-7 | TRBV19 | - | TRBD2 | CASSTNGLAGDEQYF | TGTGCCAGTAGTACCAACGGACTAGCGGGAGACGAGCAGTACTTC
TRBJ1-2 | TRBV30 | - | TRBD1 | CAWAPGGGHVYGYTF | TGTGCCTGGGCCCCAGGGGGGGGGCACGTCTATGGCTACACCTTC
TRBJ2-1 | TRBV5-4 | - | TRBD2 | CASSSRLAGGVEQFF | TGTGCCAGCAGCTCGAGACTAGCGGGGGGGGTTGAGCAGTTCTTC
TRBJ1-1 | TRBV15 | once | - | CATSRDHGGWSEAFF | TGTGCCACCAGCAGAGATCACGGGGGTTGGTCTGAAGCTTTCTTT
TRBJ2-7 | TRBV7-2 | - | - | CASSFKTGTYEQYF | TGTGCCAGCAGCTTTAAGACTGGGACCTACGAGCAGTACTTC
TRBJ1-4 | TRBV30 | few | - | CAWSPPAALNEKLFF | TGTGCCTGGAGTCCCCCCGCGGCCCTTAATGAAAAACTGTTTTTT
TRBJ2-3 | TRBV19 | - | - | CASSTLLASTDTQYF | TGTGCCAGTAGTACCTTACTAGCTAGCACAGATACGCAGTATTTT
TRBJ2-5 | TRBV6-5 | - | - | CASSYRRGETQYF | TGTGCCAGCAGTTACCGTCGGGGAGAGACCCAGTACTTC
TRBJ1-1 | TRBV9 | - | - | CASSPPSGNMNTEAFF | TGTGCCAGCAGCCCACCCTCCGGAAACATGAACACTGAAGCTTTCTTT
TRBJ1-3 | TRBV5-4 | few | - | CASSLMELGNTIYF | TGTGCCAGCAGCTTGATGGAACTTGGAAACACCATATATTTT
TRBJ1-2 | TRBV5-8 | - | - | CASSFTWGAQSYGYTF | TGTGCCAGCAGCTTTACCTGGGGGGCGCAGAGCTATGGCTACACCTTC
TRBJ2-7 | TRBV7-2 | - | - | CASSSEDWAGSNEQYF | TGTGCCAGCAGCTCAGAAGATTGGGCAGGGTCGAACGAGCAGTACTTC
TRBJ1-4 | TRBV3-1/TRBV3-2 | - | TRBD1 | CASSTRQGANEKLFF | TGTGCCAGCAGCACACGACAGGGGGCAAATGAAAAACTGTTTTTT